This TCR beta chain is from a study of blood T cell repertoires in COVID-19. Study background: From T cells, B-cell-depleted T cells, or PBMCs came the material, which was cDNA or gDNA.

The ends were cut back, 6 bases at V and 3 bases at J, with 14 bases in the middle. This CDR3 spans 14 amino acids. Per the germline V gene, CDR1 is SQVTM and CDR2 is ANQGSEA. While infection was still active, Seattle patients were enrolled and then followed longitudinally. Under the authors' procedure: Reference gene primers were amplified, and this amplification served to estimate nucleated cell counts. Method: immunoSEQ multiplex PCR; TCRdb's copy keeps in-frame clones and lacks some. V and J calls and clone size follow that table, whereas D and trimming were derived from the DNA. Of 250,000 to 300,000 clones listed, about 88% are singletons.

The rearrangement links TRBV29-1 to TRBJ2-2; D possibly corresponds to TRBD1 (6 bases). This TCR derives from an older woman with COVID-19, enrolled during active disease. The sample comprised peripheral blood. For the CDR3, the DNA is TGCAGCGTCCAGACAGGACGCGACACCGGGGAGCTGTTTTTT. Translation: CSVQTGRDTGELFF.